This T cell receptor beta chain derives from a study of T-cell memory formation after mild COVID-19 (TCRdb year 2021). Regarding the research as a whole: TCR sequence clusters from the two donors were largely donor specific. Longitudinal TCRalpha and TCRbeta repertoire sequencing tracked T-cell clones expanding and contracting after mild COVID-19 in two donors. Two young, previously healthy adult volunteers made up the cohort, one male and one female.

Including cysteine and phenylalanine, the CDR3 has 15 amino acids. Left in the record is the CDR3 DNA by itself, 45 bases read in frame from the first base. Here V drops 6 bases and J drops 0 bases, and the junction holds 3 bases not matched to any gene. According to the germline V gene, CDR1 reads SGHAT and CDR2 reads FQNNGV. As to this clonotype: No cognate antigen has been identified for it. Base quality data are lacking; no much larger clone is found one base away.

PBMCs were isolated by Ficoll-Paque density gradient centrifugation. Broader findings and caveats from the paper: The study covered only a couple of mild cases, and larger cohorts including severe cases with pre-infection samples were considered necessary. Balanced CD4/CD8 phenotypes were observed for clones contracting from day 15 to 85, whereas a bias towards CD4+ was observed for a second wave of clones expanding from day 15 to 37. Contracting CD4+ clones turned up mainly in the CM and EM memory subsets, whereas EMRA was where CD8+ clones were enriched. The detection of some responding clones in pre-infection memory suggests that pre-existing cross-reactive memory T cells joined the SARS-CoV-2 response. SARS-CoV-2 specificity of the second-wave clones peaking on day 37 was not confirmed.

The instrument was an Illumina NovaSeq 6000. Using 5'RACE with constant-segment primers, TCRalpha and TCRbeta cDNA libraries were constructed, with sample barcodes and unique molecular identifiers added in the process. Trizol reagent was used to extract RNA from every sample. The libraries were amplified in two PCR steps, and the second step added a second sample barcode and Illumina TruSeq adapters. Sequencing of libraries was performed on an Illumina NovaSeq with 2 x 150 bp paired-end reads. Per the original workflow: Demultiplexing of reads and collapsing into UMI-guided consensus sequences were performed with migec v1.2.7. Using mixcr v2.1.11, the UMI consensuses were aligned to TRA and TRB V and J templates and assembled into clonotypes. Expanded or contracted clonotypes were those called significant by both edgeR and NoisET, with noise models trained on biological replicates. edgeR calls used a false discovery rate-adjusted p below 0.01 and a log2 fold-change threshold of 1. As an exploratory analysis of dynamics, max-normalized trajectories of the 1000 most abundant clonotypes were examined by PCA with hierarchical clustering. Each responding clone was given a CD4 or CD8 phenotype based on the CD4+ and CD8+ repertoires, which had been sequenced separately. TCRdb reprocessed the public reads (quality trimming at Q25 with fastp, clone calling with MiXCR) and kept in-frame beta chains. Every entry covers one CDR3 protein and lists the most common genes and DNA from its rows. What appears here as the V and J calls and clone size reflects TCRdb's work, not the paper's. The sample table holds under 200,000 distinct CDR3 sequences, of which 11% were seen once. The leading ten clones occupy approximately 3.8% of the sample.

This receptor was identified in a man younger than 35 who had mild COVID-19 (a few samples of this study predate the infection). The sample titles of this study are shuffled in the database, so cell type and time point are left out; the donor was told from shared clones. The sequenced sample was PBMCs or a T cell subset sorted from them (not recorded which). This receptor chain uses TRBV11-2 and TRBJ2-5, with 11 junctional bases fitting TRBD2. The CDR3 in this case is CASRRLAGNQETQYF. The DNA reads TGTGCCAGCAGGCGACTAGCGGGGAACCAAGAGACCCAGTACTTC.